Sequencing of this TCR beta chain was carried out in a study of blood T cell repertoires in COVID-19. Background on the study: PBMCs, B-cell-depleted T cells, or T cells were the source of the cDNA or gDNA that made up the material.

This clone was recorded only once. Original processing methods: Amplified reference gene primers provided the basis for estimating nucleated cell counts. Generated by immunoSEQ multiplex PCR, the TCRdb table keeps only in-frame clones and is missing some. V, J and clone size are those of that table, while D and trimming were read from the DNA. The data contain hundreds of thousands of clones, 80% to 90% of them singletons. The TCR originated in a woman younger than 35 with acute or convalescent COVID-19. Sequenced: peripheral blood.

CDR3 coding DNA: TGTGCCAGCAGCTTATTAGGGGGCAATGAGCAGTTCTTC. It specifies CASSLLGGNEQFF. V gene TRBV7-9 combines with J gene TRBJ2-1; D perhaps matches TRBD1 (6 bases). Trimming took 2 bases from V and 6 from J, leaving 8 bases between them. Germline assignment: CDR1 SEHNR and CDR2 FQNEAQ (reference sequence). The CDR3 is 13 amino acids.